This T cell receptor beta chain was sequenced for a study of CD4 T cells in relation to SARS-CoV-2 and coronaviruses. The wider study: TCR beta CDR3s were sequenced after 10-day antigen culture of PBMCs.

CDR1 MNHEY and CDR2 SVGEGT come from the germline V gene. The length of the CDR3 is 18 residues. V gave up 7 bases and J gave up 2 bases; unmatched junction bases: 17. Overall study results and limits: Pre-pandemic and post-infection samples never came from the same donor.

The unexposed donors gave CD4+ T cells in 2011-2018, prior to COVID-19. The cells were cultured for under twelve days before CD4+ T cells were isolated. As cell numbers allowed, unexposed-donor CD4+ T cells faced SARS-CoV-2 S/N and four cold-coronavirus spikes. Each well had two million PBMCs in approximately 5% human AB serum with IL-2. Worth noting for this clone: Its antigen is undetermined.

Clones were read by immunoSEQ multiplex PCR, and TCRdb kept only the in-frame ones, dropping some. Counted here are under 25,000 clones, 78% occurring once; the ten biggest clones make up 15% to 20%. Sequencing was performed on CD4+ T cells from PBMCs, cultured in vitro. This sequence originates from a human donor in good health. The chain employs TRBV6-2 or TRBV6-3 and TRBJ2-3; TRBD2 agrees at 8 bases. This chain's CDR3 is CASTPIGGRSSSTDTQYF. In DNA, the CDR3 is TGTGCCAGCACCCCGATTGGCGGGAGGTCCTCTTCCACAGATACGCAGTATTTT.